This entry features one TCR beta chain sequence. This CDR3 contains 12 residues. CDR1 and CDR2 (germline): GTSNPN, SVGIG (reference sequence). J gave up 2 bases and V 5 bases, and 2 bases lay outside the gene matches. This record comes from a study of blood T cell repertoires in COVID-19. The wider study: Samples representing acute and convalescent COVID-19 were sourced from the United States, Italy and Spain. T cells, B-cell-depleted T cells, or PBMCs provided the cDNA or gDNA that served as material.

Original handling: Researchers report that nucleated cell counts were estimated from reference gene primer amplification. The table came from immunoSEQ multiplex PCR; TCRdb's copy has only in-frame clones and leaves some out. The V and J calls and clone size come from that table; D and trimming were worked out from the DNA. The sample carries over 85,000 clones, nearly 90% recorded once. This chain uses TRBV30 with TRBJ2-7, with 8 bases aligning to TRBD1. Sequenced: peripheral blood. This clonotype was sampled from a man aged 50 to 60 with active COVID-19. The CDR3 region has the DNA TGTGCCTGGGAGGACAGGGCCTACGAGCAGTACTTC. Residues: CAWEDRAYEQYF.